This TCR beta chain was identified during a study of T cells in Graves' hyperthyroidism and ophthalmopathy. From RNA transcripts, TCR beta CDR3 regions were amplified. A first-round RT-PCR of the TCR CDR3 used the HTBI primer set. MiXCR, run by TCRdb on the multiplex PCR reads, gives a single entry per CDR3 protein. The sample carries about 530,000 distinct CDR3 sequences, 15% to 20% recorded once. This clonotype was detected many times. Sequenced input: blood. This TCR came from a woman under 30 with Graves' ophthalmopathy.

CDR3 sequence reads: CASSTGQGNTIYF. DNA for the CDR3: TGTGCCAGCAGCACCGGACAGGGAAACACCATATATTTT. The genes are TRBV5-8 and TRBJ1-3, with D maybe TRBD1 (6 bases). The CDR3 consists of 13 residues. Deletions cut 4 bases from V and 4 bases from J, with 9 bases between. Germline V lookup: CDR1 SGHTS, CDR2 YDEGEE.